The present TCR beta chain was sequenced within a study of blood T cell repertoires in COVID-19. Study-level background: PBMCs, B-cell-depleted T cells, or T cells provided the cDNA or gDNA that made up the material.

The V end was cut by 0 bases, the J end by 0 bases, with 6 bases between. There are 15 residues in the CDR3. CDR1 and CDR2 (germline): SGDLS, YYNGEE. Assay: immunoSEQ multiplex PCR; the TCRdb copy retains only in-frame clones and omits some. The sample lists 230,000 or so clones; 75% to 90% were seen once. The sequenced sample consisted of peripheral blood. The chain couples TRBV9 to TRBJ1-4; D not certain. This clonotype was sampled from a human donor in a cohort sampled during active COVID-19. CDR3 coding DNA: TGTGCCAGCAGCGTAGGGCAAACAACTAATGAAAAACTGTTTTTT. It codes for CASSVGQTTNEKLFF.